A single sample gave rise to the 32 T cell receptor beta chains below, sequenced in a study of blood T cell repertoires in COVID-19. Clones were sequenced by immunoSEQ multiplex PCR, and TCRdb holds only the in-frame ones, with some missing. The profile shows more than 150,000 clones, 84% of them singletons. Sequencing was carried out using peripheral blood. These receptors were collected from a man younger than 40 with active or convalescent COVID-19.

CDR3: CASSPPLRNTGELFF. In DNA form, the CDR3 reads TGTGCCAGCTCACCACCCCTTAGGAACACCGGGGAGCTGTTTTTT. This sequence joins TRBV18 and TRBJ2-2; D remains ambiguous. Trimming shortened V by 0 bases and J by 1 base, and 6 bases separated the two germline ends. The CDR3 has 15 amino acids. Germline values: CDR1 KGHSH, CDR2 LQKENI.

The rearrangement joins TRBV25-1 to TRBJ2-5, with a weak D call TRBD1 (6 bases). The CDR3 consists of 15 residues. Germline V gene sequence: CDR1 MGHDK, CDR2 SYGVNS. Trimming shortened V by 1 base and J by 5 bases, and 14 bases separated the two germline ends. The CDR3 DNA sequence: TGTGCCAGCAGTGAATGGACAGTCGGAGCGGAGACCCAGTACTTC. Its protein is CASSEWTVGAETQYF.

This clone was seen more than once but under ten times. The V call is TRBV5-1, the J call TRBJ2-3; 9 positions agree with TRBD2. With 6 bases clipped from V and 0 bases from J, the junction kept 11 bases outside the gene matches. CDR1 and CDR2 (germline): SGHRS, YFSETQ. This CDR3 has 17 residues. This CDR3 is CASTLAGPSSSTDTQYF. The CDR3, as DNA: TGCGCCAGCACTCTAGCGGGACCCTCCTCTAGCACAGATACGCAGTATTTT.

V usage is TRBV10-3 and J usage is TRBJ1-4; D is unclear. Germline V gives CDR1 ENHRY, CDR2 SYGVKD. V gave up 4 bases and J gave up 8 bases, with 8 bases separating them. The CDR3 is 12 residues long. CDR3 sequence: CAISGNEEKLFF. Here the CDR3 DNA reads TGTGCCATCAGTGGTAACGAGGAAAAACTGTTTTTT.

V and J are TRBV27 and TRBJ1-1; a possible D gene is TRBD1 (6 bases). This CDR3 is 11 amino acids long. CDR1 is MNHEY, CDR2 SMNVEV, per germline (reference sequence). Trimming left V 2 bases short and J 8 bases short, with 6 bases between. The CDR3 DNA sequence: TGTGCCAGCAGTTTAGGGGGCGAAGCTTTCTTT. Translating it yields CASSLGGEAFF.

This clone was picked up a small number of times. A read error may account for a junction end that differs from germline. The chain carries TRBV7-7 and TRBJ2-2, with TRBD1 identical over 7 bases. Germline V gene sequence: CDR1 SSHAT, CDR2 FNYEAQ (reference sequence). This CDR3 contains 14 residues. CDR3 in DNA: TGTGCTAGCAGCTTATCACAGGGGATCGGGGAGCTGTTTTTT. Its protein is CASSLSQGIGELFF.

V is TRBV6-5 and J is TRBJ1-1; TRBD1 agrees at 7 bases. V trimming: 4 bases; J trimming: 0 bases; junction bases outside the gene matches: 8. Germline CDR1 and CDR2: MNHEY and SVGAGI. The CDR3 is made up of 16 amino acids. The CDR3 nucleotides read TGTGCCAGCAGTTCCCGACAGGGCGTTATGAACACTGAAGCTTTCTTT. It codes for CASSSRQGVMNTEAFF.

This clone came up a few times. Different DNA sequences within this sample yield the same CDR3. The chain combines TRBV10-3 with TRBJ2-3; TRBD2 aligns across 10 bases. CDR1 ENHRY and CDR2 SYGVKD come from the germline V gene. CDR3 length equals 14 residues. V gave up 2 bases and J gave up 4 bases; unmatched junction bases: 0. The CDR3 is CAISETSGADTQYF. CDR3 nucleotide sequence: TGTGCCATCAGTGAGACTAGCGGGGCAGATACGCAGTATTTT.

This sequence joins TRBV28 and TRBJ2-1; 10 nucleotides agree with TRBD2. Germline CDR1 is MDHEN and CDR2 is SYDVKM. Germline trimming cut 5 bases from V and 3 bases from J; bases unmatched to any gene: 1. The CDR3 has 14 residues. The CDR3 coding sequence is TGTGCCAGCAGTATAGCGGGAGGCTACAATGAGCAGTTCTTC. It is translated as CASSIAGGYNEQFF.

This clone has a handful of counts. This sample also contains other DNA sequences that code for the same CDR3. The rearrangement uses TRBV30 and TRBJ1-1, with D perhaps matching TRBD1 (6 bases). V lost 3 bases and J 2 bases, leaving 10 bases between the germline ends. The CDR3 is 13 amino acids. Per the germline V gene, CDR1 is GTSNPN and CDR2 is SVGIG (reference sequence). As DNA, the CDR3 is TGTGCCTGGAGCGCACAGGGAAACACTGAAGCTTTCTTT. As protein: CAWSAQGNTEAFF. The whole variable domain, remainder taken from reference TRBV30 and TRBJ1-1, is SQTIHQWPATLVQPVGSPLSLECTVEGTSNPNLYWYRQAAGRGLQLLFYSVGIGQISSEVPQNLSASRPQDRQFILSSKKLLLSDSGFYLCAWSAQGNTEAFFGQGTRLTVV.

CDR3 in amino acids: CASSISSAGGQPQHF. The CDR3 DNA follows: TGTGCCAGTAGTATTTCCTCGGCCGGCGGACAGCCCCAGCATTTT. The gene calls are TRBV19 and TRBJ1-5; D remains unclear. The CDR3 is 15 residues long. The germline V gene encodes CDR1 LNHDA and CDR2 SQIVND (reference sequence). Deletions cut 3 bases from V and 7 bases from J, with 16 bases between.

The chain carries TRBV13 and TRBJ2-5; D may be TRBD1 (7 bases). This CDR3 has 13 amino acids. With 5 bases removed from V and 7 bases from J, the gap between germline ends came to 14 bases. CDR1 PRHDT and CDR2 FYEKMQ come from the germline V gene (reference sequence). The CDR3 DNA is TGTGCCAGCAGCGACAGGGAGGAAGTGACCCAGTACTTC. Its translation is CASSDREEVTQYF.

The genes are TRBV12-5 and TRBJ1-3; no reliable D call. CDR1 is LGHNT, CDR2 FRNRAP, per germline. Trimming removed 1 base at V and 2 bases at J, with 15 bases between. The CDR3 contains 17 residues. The CDR3 spells CASGLERSLGTGNTIYF. DNA of the CDR3: TGTGCTAGTGGTTTGGAGCGGAGTTTGGGGACTGGAAACACCATATATTTT. Full variable domain (rest looked up from reference TRBV12-5 and TRBJ1-3): DARVTQTPRHKVTEMGQEVTMRCQPILGHNTVFWYRQTMMQGLELLAYFRNRAPLDDSGMPKDRFSAEMPDATLATLKIQPSEPRDSAVYFCASGLERSLGTGNTIYFGEGSWLTVV.

V usage is TRBV7-9 and J usage is TRBJ1-1; no reliable D call. With 5 bases removed from V and 1 base from J, the gap between germline ends came to 17 bases. The CDR3 has 16 residues. Germline-derived CDR1 and CDR2 are SEHNR and FQNEAQ (reference sequence). The CDR3 nucleotides are TGTGCCAGCAGCACTTTTTTGGAGGTACGGAACACTGAAGCTTTCTTT. Its translation is CASSTFLEVRNTEAFF.

The chain employs TRBV11-2 and TRBJ1-1; 10 bases map to TRBD1. Germline loops: CDR1 SGHAT, CDR2 FQNNGV. The J segment lost 4 bases and the V segment lost 5 bases, leaving 7 bases of the junction unmatched. CDR3 size: 15 residues. The CDR3 nucleotides read TGTGCCAGCAGCCCGGCCGGGACAGGGGCCACTGAAGCTTTCTTT. Its protein product is CASSPAGTGATEAFF. The entire variable domain, with the rest obtained from reference TRBV11-2 and TRBJ1-1, is as follows: EAGVAQSPRYKIIEKRQSVAFWCNPISGHATLYWYQQILGQGPKLLIQFQNNGVVDDSQLPKDRFSAERLKGVDSTLKIQPAKLEDSAVYLCASSPAGTGATEAFFGQGTRLTVV.

The chain uses TRBV4-1 and TRBJ2-3; D perhaps matches TRBD2 (5 bases). This CDR3 contains 14 residues. Trimming pared 3 bases from V and 2 bases from J, leaving 9 bases between. Germline CDR1 and CDR2: MGHRA and YSYEKL. The CDR3 coding sequence is TGCGCCAGCAGCCAGACTAAGAACACAGATACGCAGTATTTT. Translating gives CASSQTKNTDTQYF.

The chain joins TRBV6-1 to TRBJ1-5; tentatively, D is TRBD1 (5 bases). The V gene's germline CDR1 is MNHNS and CDR2 SASEGT. Trimming cost V 4 bases and J 0 bases, with 22 bases left between them. This CDR3 has 19 amino acids. The CDR3 region is CASSGRDETWKYSNQPQHF. Here the CDR3 DNA reads TGTGCCAGCAGTGGGCGGGACGAAACGTGGAAATATAGCAATCAGCCCCAGCATTTT.

The chain joins TRBV5-1 to TRBJ2-7; D gene ambiguous. V was trimmed by 4 bases and J by 6 bases, leaving 14 bases between them. Germline V CDR1 and CDR2: SGHRS, YFSETQ. This CDR3 has 13 residues. The CDR3 loop is CASSRSQDGEQYV. The DNA of the CDR3 is TGCGCCAGCAGCCGAAGTCAGGATGGCGAGCAGTACGTC.

J is TRBJ1-6 and V is TRBV7-2; D is ambiguous. Trimming took 5 bases from V and 6 from J, leaving 14 bases between them. This CDR3 has 15 residues. Germline-derived CDR1 and CDR2 are SGHTA and FQGNSA. DNA of the CDR3: TGTGCCAGCAGCCGTCCCCTGGGGAGTAATTCACCCCTCCACTTT. Residues: CASSRPLGSNSPLHF.

Concerning this clone: An end of the junction differs from the germline gene, which may be a read error. The chain uses TRBV18 and TRBJ1-5, with 7 bases aligning to TRBD1. CDR1 is KGHSH and CDR2 is LQKENI in the germline V gene. There are 16 residues in the CDR3. CDR3 DNA sequence: TGTGCCAGCTCACCATTGAGTTTAGGGGGCAACCAGCCCCAGCATTTT. Its translation: CASSPLSLGGNQPQHF.

This clone came up a few times. This chain joins TRBV7-9 and TRBJ2-7; 8 bases line up with TRBD1. CDR3 size: 15 residues. V was pared by 5 bases and J by 1 base, with 7 bases of the junction left unmatched. Germline V gene lookup returns CDR1 SEHNR and CDR2 FQNEAQ (reference sequence). As DNA, the CDR3 is TGTGCCAGCAGCCCCGATTGGACAGGGTCCTACGAGCAGTACTTC. It encodes CASSPDWTGSYEQYF.

Only a few counts were recorded for this clone. This chain links TRBV30 with TRBJ2-3, with D unresolved. CDR1 GTSNPN and CDR2 SVGIG come from the germline V gene (reference sequence). V was cut by 3 bases and J by 4 bases, with 11 bases left in between. This CDR3 comprises 13 residues. The CDR3 loop reads CAWSVQDADTQYF. Written as DNA, the CDR3 is TGTGCCTGGAGCGTCCAGGATGCAGATACGCAGTATTTT.

V gene TRBV5-6 combines with J gene TRBJ1-6; D is unclear. The CDR3 length is 15 residues. Trimming removed 2 bases from V and 0 bases from J, with 6 bases in between. Germline assignment: CDR1 SGHDT and CDR2 YYEEEE. The CDR3, as DNA: TGTGCCAGCAGCTTAGGGAGCTCCTATAATTCACCCCTCCACTTT. Amino acids: CASSLGSSYNSPLHF.

CDR3 DNA sequence: TGTGCCAGCAGCCGACCTCCCGCGGGACCGATGGTCAATGAGCAGTTCTTC. This sequence encodes CASSRPPAGPMVNEQFF. The rearrangement joins TRBV7-9 to TRBJ2-1; D perhaps matches TRBD2 (6 bases). Per germline, CDR1 SEHNR and CDR2 FQNEAQ (reference sequence). CDR3 length: 17 amino acids. Trimming cost V 5 bases and J 6 bases, with 23 bases left between them.

The rearrangement uses TRBV2 and TRBJ2-6; 8 bases match TRBD1. Germline trimming cut 6 bases from V and 4 bases from J; bases unmatched to any gene: 14. From germline, CDR1 is SNHLY and CDR2 FYNNEI. There are 18 residues in the CDR3. CDR3 residues: CASSAVGTGWLGANVLTF. Here the CDR3 DNA reads TGTGCCAGCAGCGCCGTCGGGACAGGCTGGTTGGGGGCCAACGTCCTGACTTTC.

This clone was observed a handful of times. The rearrangement uses TRBV19 and TRBJ1-2; the D gene is possibly TRBD1 (6 bases). The germline gives CDR1 LNHDA, CDR2 SQIVND (reference sequence). CDR3 size: 15 residues. The V end was cut by 4 bases, the J end by 3 bases, with 15 bases between. The CDR3 spells CASSTGVATDYGYTF. DNA for the CDR3: TGTGCCAGTAGTACAGGGGTTGCTACTGACTATGGCTACACCTTC.

The sample holds one count of this clone. This chain links TRBV28 with TRBJ1-3, with unresolved D. The V gene's germline CDR1 is MDHEN and CDR2 SYDVKM. The CDR3 length is 15 residues. V was cut by 2 bases and J by 1 base, with 9 bases left in between. CDR3 DNA: TGTGCCAGCAGTTTAGACTCGAATTCTGGAAACACCATATATTTT. Its protein is CASSLDSNSGNTIYF.

V and J are TRBV5-1 and TRBJ1-2; D gene uncertain. Germline values: CDR1 SGHRS, CDR2 YFSETQ. This CDR3 has 13 residues. Trimming removed 4 bases from V and 4 bases from J, with 11 bases in between. The CDR3 region has the DNA TGCGCCAGCAGCCTTGCGGGGTCCTATGGCTACACCTTC. Protein: CASSLAGSYGYTF.

The chain joins TRBV5-4 to TRBJ1-2; TRBD1 is a possible D gene (5 bases). Germline V lookup: CDR1 SGHNT, CDR2 YYREEE (reference sequence). The CDR3 extends over 14 amino acids. The V end was cut by 0 bases, the J end by 2 bases, with 8 bases between. The CDR3 loop reads CASSLAGGNYGYTF. CDR3 sequence (DNA): TGTGCCAGCAGCTTGGCGGGGGGGAACTATGGCTACACCTTC.

The V call is TRBV12-3 or TRBV12-4, the J call TRBJ2-1; D call uncertain. The CDR3 runs 13 residues. Trimming took off 1 base at V and 3 bases at J, with 4 bases between the two ends. CDR3 residues: CASSLVRYNEQFF. The CDR3 region has the DNA TGTGCCAGCAGTTTAGTGCGCTACAATGAGCAGTTCTTC.

The CDR3 DNA reads as TGTGCCAGCAGCTCCGGACAGGGGGCAAACTATGGCTACACCTTC. Encoded protein: CASSSGQGANYGYTF. The rearrangement uses TRBV6-5 and TRBJ1-2; 11 nucleotides align to TRBD1. Germline values: CDR1 MNHEY, CDR2 SVGAGI. V shed 6 bases and J 2 bases; nucleotides not matched to a gene: 5. This CDR3 is built from 15 residues.

The chain has TRBV7-2 and TRBJ2-3; D gene unclear. CDR3 length: 14 residues. Germline lookup yields CDR1 SGHTA and CDR2 FQGNSA. V was trimmed by 5 bases and J by 4 bases, leaving 13 bases between them. The CDR3 DNA is TGTGCCAGCAGCGTTGGAGTTGGCCCAGATACGCAGTATTTT. Its protein product is CASSVGVGPDTQYF.